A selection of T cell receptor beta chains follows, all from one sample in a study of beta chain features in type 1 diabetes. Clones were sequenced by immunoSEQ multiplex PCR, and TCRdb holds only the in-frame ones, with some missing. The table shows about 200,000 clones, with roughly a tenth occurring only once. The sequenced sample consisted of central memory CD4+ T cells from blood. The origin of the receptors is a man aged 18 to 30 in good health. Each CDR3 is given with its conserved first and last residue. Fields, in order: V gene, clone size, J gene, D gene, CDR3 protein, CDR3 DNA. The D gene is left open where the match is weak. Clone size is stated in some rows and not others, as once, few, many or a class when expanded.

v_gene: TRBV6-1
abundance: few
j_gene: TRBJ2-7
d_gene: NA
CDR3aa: CASSLRLEEEQYF
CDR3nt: TGTGCCAGCAGCCTCCGGTTGGAGGAGGAGCAGTACTTC

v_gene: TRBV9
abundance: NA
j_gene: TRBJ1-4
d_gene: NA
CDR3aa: CASSVAPHAGEKLFF
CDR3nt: TGTGCCAGCAGCGTAGCTCCTCACGCAGGTGAAAAACTGTTTTTT

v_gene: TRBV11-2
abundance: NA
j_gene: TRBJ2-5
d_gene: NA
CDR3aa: CASSLNTGVQETQYF
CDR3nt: TGTGCCAGCAGCTTGAATACGGGGGTCCAAGAGACCCAGTACTTC

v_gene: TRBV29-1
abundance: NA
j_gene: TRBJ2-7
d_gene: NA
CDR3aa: CSVVKGGTYEQYF
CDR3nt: TGCAGCGTTGTGAAAGGGGGTACCTACGAGCAGTACTTC

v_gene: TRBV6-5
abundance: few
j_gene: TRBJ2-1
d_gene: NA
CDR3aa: CASSWAGASIDEQFF
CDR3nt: TGTGCCAGCAGTTGGGCGGGCGCCTCGATTGATGAGCAGTTCTTC

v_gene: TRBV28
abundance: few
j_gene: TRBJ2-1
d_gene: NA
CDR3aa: CASKTSPYNEQFF
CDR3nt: TGTGCCAGCAAGACATCGCCCTACAATGAGCAGTTCTTC

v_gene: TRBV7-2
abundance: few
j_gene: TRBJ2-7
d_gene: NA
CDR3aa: CASSSLRFGYEQYF
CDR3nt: TGTGCCAGCAGCTCCTTACGTTTCGGTTACGAGCAGTACTTC

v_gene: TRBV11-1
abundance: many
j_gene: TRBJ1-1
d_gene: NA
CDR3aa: CASSPRARNTEAFF
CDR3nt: TGTGCCAGCAGCCCTAGAGCCCGGAACACTGAAGCTTTCTTT

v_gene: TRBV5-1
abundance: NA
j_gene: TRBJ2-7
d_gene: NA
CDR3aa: CASSLGDGQTYEQYF
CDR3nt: TGCGCCAGCAGCTTGGGGGACGGCCAAACCTACGAGCAGTACTTC

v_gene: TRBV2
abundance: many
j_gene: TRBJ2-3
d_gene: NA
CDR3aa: CASSRRRNLSHTDTQYF
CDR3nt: TGTGCCAGCAGCCGAAGGCGGAACCTTTCTCACACAGATACGCAGTATTTT

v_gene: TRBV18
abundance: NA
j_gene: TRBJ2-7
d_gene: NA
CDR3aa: CASSPRDDHEQYF
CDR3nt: TGTGCCAGCTCACCCCGGGACGATCACGAGCAGTACTTC

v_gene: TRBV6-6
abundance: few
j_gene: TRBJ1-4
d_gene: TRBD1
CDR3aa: CARRTGYNEKLFF
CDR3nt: TGTGCCAGAAGGACAGGGTATAATGAAAAACTGTTTTTT

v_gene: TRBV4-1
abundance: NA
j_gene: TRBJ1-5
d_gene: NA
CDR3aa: CASSQGQRRSDQPQHF
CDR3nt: TGCGCCAGCAGCCAAGGCCAAAGGCGGTCAGATCAGCCCCAGCATTTT

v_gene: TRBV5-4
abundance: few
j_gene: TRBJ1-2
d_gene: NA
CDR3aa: CASSLTDYGYTF
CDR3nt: TGTGCCAGCAGCTTGACTGATTATGGCTACACCTTC

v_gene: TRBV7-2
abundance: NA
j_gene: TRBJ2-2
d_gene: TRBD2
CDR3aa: CASTPGLANTGELFF
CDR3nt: TGTGCCAGCACCCCGGGACTAGCGAACACCGGGGAGCTGTTTTTT

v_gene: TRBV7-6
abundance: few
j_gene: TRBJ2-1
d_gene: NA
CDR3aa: CASSFYILSSYNEQFF
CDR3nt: TGTGCCAGCAGCTTTTACATCCTCAGCTCCTACAATGAGCAGTTCTTC

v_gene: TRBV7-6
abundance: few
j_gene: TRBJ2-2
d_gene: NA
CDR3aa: CASSLAFPGELFF
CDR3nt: TGTGCCAGCAGCTTAGCATTTCCCGGGGAGCTGTTTTTT

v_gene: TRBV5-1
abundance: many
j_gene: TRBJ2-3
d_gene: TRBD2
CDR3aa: CASSTGTSGRGGTDTQYF
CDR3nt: TGCGCCAGCAGCACCGGGACTAGCGGGAGAGGAGGCACAGATACGCAGTATTTT

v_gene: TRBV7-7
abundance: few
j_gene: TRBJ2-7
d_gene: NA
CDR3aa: CASSLGSAPQMEQYF
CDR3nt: TGTGCTAGCAGCTTAGGTTCGGCGCCCCAAATGGAGCAGTACTTC

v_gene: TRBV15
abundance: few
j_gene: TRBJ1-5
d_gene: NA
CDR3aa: CATSPLEGLQPQHF
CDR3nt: TGTGCCACCAGCCCTTTAGAGGGGTTGCAGCCCCAGCATTTT

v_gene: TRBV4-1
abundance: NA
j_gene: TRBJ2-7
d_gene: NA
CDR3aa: CASSQDRWRYEQYF
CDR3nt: TGCGCCAGCAGCCAAGACCGCTGGCGGTACGAGCAGTACTTC

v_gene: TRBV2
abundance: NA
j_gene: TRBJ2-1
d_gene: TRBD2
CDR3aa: CASSSLRGENEQFF
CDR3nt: TGTGCCAGCAGTTCCCTCCGGGGGGAGAATGAGCAGTTCTTC

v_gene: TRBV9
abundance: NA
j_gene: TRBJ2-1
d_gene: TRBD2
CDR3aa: CASSTGTSSIYEQFF
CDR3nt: TGTGCCAGCAGTACCGGGACTAGCAGTATCTATGAGCAGTTCTTC

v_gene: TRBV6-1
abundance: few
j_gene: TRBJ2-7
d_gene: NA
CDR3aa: CASSDLYEQYF
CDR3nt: TGTGCCAGCAGTGACCTATACGAGCAGTACTTC

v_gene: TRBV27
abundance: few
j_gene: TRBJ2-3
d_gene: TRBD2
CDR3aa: CASRSASGSWGTDTQYF
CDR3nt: TGTGCCAGCAGATCGGCTAGCGGGAGTTGGGGCACAGATACGCAGTATTTT

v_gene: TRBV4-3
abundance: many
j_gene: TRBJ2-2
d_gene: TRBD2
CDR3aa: CASSRRLAGSTGELFF
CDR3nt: TGCGCCAGCAGCCGAAGACTAGCGGGAAGCACCGGGGAGCTGTTTTTT

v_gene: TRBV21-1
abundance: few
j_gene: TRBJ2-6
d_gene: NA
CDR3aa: CASSSPLDRGEMCGANVLTF
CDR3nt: TGTGCCAGCAGCTCCCCTCTTGACAGGGGAGAGATGTGTGGGGCCAACGTCCTGACTTTC

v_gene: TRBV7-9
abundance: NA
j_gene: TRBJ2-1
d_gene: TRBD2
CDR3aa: CASSLGAGGHNEQFF
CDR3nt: TGTGCCAGCAGCTTAGGAGCGGGGGGCCACAATGAGCAGTTCTTC

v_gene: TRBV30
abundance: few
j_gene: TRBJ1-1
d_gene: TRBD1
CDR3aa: CAWSKDRGNENTEAFF
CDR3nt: TGTGCCTGGAGCAAGGACAGGGGGAACGAGAACACTGAAGCTTTCTTT

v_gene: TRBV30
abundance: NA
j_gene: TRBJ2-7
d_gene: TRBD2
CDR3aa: CAWSRQSGLAGGRFEQYF
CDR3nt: TGTGCCTGGAGTAGGCAGTCCGGACTAGCGGGAGGGCGGTTCGAGCAGTACTTC

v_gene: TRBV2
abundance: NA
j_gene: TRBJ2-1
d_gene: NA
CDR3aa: CASDKERDNEQFF
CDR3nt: TGTGCCAGCGATAAAGAGCGGGACAATGAGCAGTTCTTC

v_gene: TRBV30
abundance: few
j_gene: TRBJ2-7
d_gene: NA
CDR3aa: CAITTGTLLSRQYF
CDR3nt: TGTGCCATCACCACCGGGACCCTACTTTCCCGGCAGTACTTC

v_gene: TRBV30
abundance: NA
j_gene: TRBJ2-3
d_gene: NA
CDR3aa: CAWSPGSGTDTQYF
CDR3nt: TGTGCCTGGAGTCCGGGGAGTGGCACAGATACGCAGTATTTT

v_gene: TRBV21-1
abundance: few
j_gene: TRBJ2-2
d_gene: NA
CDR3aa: CASSKDPSGGDTGELFF
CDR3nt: TGTGCCAGCAGCAAAGATCCTAGCGGGGGAGACACCGGGGAGCTGTTTTTT

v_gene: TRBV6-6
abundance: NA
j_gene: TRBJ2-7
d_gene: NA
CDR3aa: CASSGPGDDEQYF
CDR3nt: TGTGCCAGCAGTGGACCAGGGGACGACGAGCAGTACTTC

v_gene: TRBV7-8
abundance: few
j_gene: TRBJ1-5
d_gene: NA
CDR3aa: CASSLRGLSNQPQHF
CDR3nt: TGTGCCAGCAGCTTAAGGGGACTTAGCAATCAGCCCCAGCATTTT

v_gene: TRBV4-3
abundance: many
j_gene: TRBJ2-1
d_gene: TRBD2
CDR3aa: CASSQDPAGGPLDEQFF
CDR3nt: TGCGCCAGCAGCCAAGATCCGGCGGGAGGGCCTTTAGATGAGCAGTTCTTC

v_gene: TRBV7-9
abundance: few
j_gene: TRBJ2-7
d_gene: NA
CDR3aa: CASSLGGSEQYF
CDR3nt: TGTGCCAGCAGCTTAGGTGGGAGCGAGCAGTACTTC

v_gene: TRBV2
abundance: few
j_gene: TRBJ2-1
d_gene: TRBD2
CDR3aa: CASRAGLAGDNEQFF
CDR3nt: TGTGCCAGCAGAGCTGGACTAGCGGGGGACAATGAGCAGTTCTTC

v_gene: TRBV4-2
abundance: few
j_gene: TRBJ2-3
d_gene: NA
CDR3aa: CASSQMGSTDTQYF
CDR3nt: TGTGCCAGCAGCCAAATGGGTAGCACAGATACGCAGTATTTT

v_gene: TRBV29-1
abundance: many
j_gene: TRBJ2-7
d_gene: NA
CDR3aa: CSALSRDGISYEQYF
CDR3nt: TGCAGCGCCCTAAGCCGGGACGGCATCTCCTACGAGCAGTACTTC

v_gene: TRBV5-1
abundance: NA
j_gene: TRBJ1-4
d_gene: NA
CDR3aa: CASSFGQDGEKLFF
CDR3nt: TGCGCCAGCAGCTTCGGACAAGACGGCGAAAAACTGTTTTTT

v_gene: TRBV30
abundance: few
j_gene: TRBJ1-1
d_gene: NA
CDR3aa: CAWSVYTEAFF
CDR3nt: TGTGCCTGGAGTGTATACACTGAAGCTTTCTTT

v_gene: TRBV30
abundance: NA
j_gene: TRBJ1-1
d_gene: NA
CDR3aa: CAWSVQADTEAFF
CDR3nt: TGTGCCTGGAGTGTACAGGCCGACACTGAAGCTTTCTTT

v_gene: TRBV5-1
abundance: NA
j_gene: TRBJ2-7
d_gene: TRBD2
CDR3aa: CASSLDAGGFYEQYF
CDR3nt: TGCGCCAGCAGCTTGGATGCGGGAGGATTCTACGAGCAGTACTTC

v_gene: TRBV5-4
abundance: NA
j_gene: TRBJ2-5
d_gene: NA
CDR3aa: CASSLVGRGKETQYF
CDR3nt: TGTGCCAGCAGCTTGGTCGGCAGGGGTAAAGAGACCCAGTACTTC

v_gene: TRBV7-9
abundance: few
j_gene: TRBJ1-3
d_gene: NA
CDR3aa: CASSLATGPSGNTIYF
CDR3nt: TGTGCCAGCAGCTTAGCCACAGGCCCCTCTGGAAACACCATATATTTT

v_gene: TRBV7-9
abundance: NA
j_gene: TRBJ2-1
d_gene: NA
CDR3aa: CASRPPPRENDNEQFF
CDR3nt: TGTGCCAGCAGGCCCCCTCCCAGGGAGAACGACAATGAGCAGTTCTTC

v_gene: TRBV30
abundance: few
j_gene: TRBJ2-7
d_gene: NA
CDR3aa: CAWSDGYEQYF
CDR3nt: TGTGCCTGGAGCGACGGCTACGAGCAGTACTTC

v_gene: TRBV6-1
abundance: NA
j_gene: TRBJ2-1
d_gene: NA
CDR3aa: CASSEALGGEQFF
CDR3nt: TGTGCCAGCAGTGAAGCGCTGGGGGGTGAGCAGTTCTTC

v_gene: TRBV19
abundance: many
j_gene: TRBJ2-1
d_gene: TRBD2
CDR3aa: CASKVLGLDNEQFF
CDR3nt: TGTGCCAGTAAAGTCTTAGGACTAGACAATGAGCAGTTCTTC

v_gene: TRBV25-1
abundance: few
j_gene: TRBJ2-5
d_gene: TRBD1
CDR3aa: CASSPTGPETQYF
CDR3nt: TGTGCCAGCAGCCCGACAGGGCCAGAGACCCAGTACTTC